The 15 T cell receptor beta chains given below trace back to one sample, sequenced in a study of blood T cells in healthy people across ages (dated by TCRdb to between 2015 and 2016). Library prep was done by 5' RACE. The data were produced on an Illumina HiSeq 2500. The second PCR ran for roughly 7 to 11 cycles and used a J-beta primer mix along with a sample-barcoded 5' primer. The public reads were reprocessed in TCRdb via fastp at Q25 and MiXCR, keeping in-frame beta chains. CDR3 protein sequences are deduplicated, and each keeps its most common genes and DNA. Counted in this sample were 1.6 million or so distinct CDR3 sequences; around 35% of them appeared once. Jointly, the top ten make up about 11% of the sample. The sequenced material came from blood. Receptors originate from a woman younger than 45 in good health.

This clonotype came up many times. The chain carries TRBV5-1 and TRBJ2-7; TRBD1 is a possible D gene (5 bases). V lost 5 bases, J lost 2 bases, and 5 bases lay in between. Per the germline V gene, CDR1 is SGHRS and CDR2 is YFSETQ. The CDR3 totals 11 residues. In nucleotides, the CDR3 is TGCGCCAGCAGGGACACCTACGAGCAGTACTTC. Translation gives CASRDTYEQYF.

As DNA, the CDR3 is TGTGCCATCAGTGAGTTTAGGGGGCCTACGGCGTCCTACGAGCAGTACTTC. This sequence encodes CAISEFRGPTASYEQYF. V is TRBV10-3 and J is TRBJ2-7; 7 bases are a match to TRBD1. J lost 1 base, V lost 1 base, and 10 bases had no gene match. This CDR3 contains 17 residues. Germline values: CDR1 ENHRY, CDR2 SYGVKD.

In its sample, this clonotype was seen once. The V and J genes are TRBV15 and TRBJ2-7; tentative D call: TRBD2 (5 bases). This CDR3 region has 17 residues. Germline V lookup: CDR1 LNHNV, CDR2 YYDKDF (reference sequence). The germline V and J ends were trimmed by 2 bases and 3 bases, with 20 bases remaining between them. The CDR3 DNA reads TGTGCCACCAGCAGACCCGAAGCGGAACGTCAACACTACGAGCAGTACTTC. Translated: CATSRPEAERQHYEQYF.

V gene TRBV27 combines with J gene TRBJ2-6; maybe TRBD2 (5 bases). V was shortened by 6 bases and J by 4 bases, with 16 bases between the two germline ends. The CDR3 length is 16 residues. Germline V gives CDR1 MNHEY, CDR2 SMNVEV (reference sequence). CDR3 protein: CASRRMGDGGANVLTF. The CDR3 nucleotides read TGTGCCAGCAGAAGGATGGGAGATGGAGGGGCCAACGTCCTGACTTTC.

The chain couples TRBV20-1 to TRBJ2-3; 8 bases line up with TRBD1. From germline, CDR1 is DFQATT and CDR2 SNEGSKA (reference sequence). V shed 1 base and J 6 bases; nucleotides not matched to a gene: 3. This CDR3 is built from 13 residues. The chain's CDR3 is CSARAGGPDTQYF. As DNA, the CDR3 is TGCAGTGCTAGAGCAGGGGGCCCGGATACGCAGTATTTT.

This clonotype was recorded a few times. V is TRBV5-1 and J is TRBJ2-7, with D possibly TRBD1 on 6 matching bases. V gave up 2 bases and J gave up 3 bases, with 27 bases separating them. This CDR3 comprises 19 residues. The germline CDR1 and CDR2 sequences are SGHRS and YFSETQ. The CDR3 protein is CASSFTGIADLGSSYEQYF. CDR3 DNA: TGCGCCAGCAGCTTTACAGGGATTGCGGATCTCGGATCTAGCTACGAGCAGTACTTC.

This clonotype was seen only once. The gene calls are TRBV6-1 and TRBJ1-4, with unresolved D. Germline V lookup: CDR1 MNHNS, CDR2 SASEGT. V was shortened by 2 bases and J by 13 bases, with 11 bases between the two germline ends. The length of the CDR3 is 12 residues. The CDR3 loop is CASSEIGVTLFF. The CDR3 region has the DNA TGTGCCAGCAGTGAAATTGGGGTAACACTGTTTTTT.

This clonotype was seen a handful of times. The V gene is TRBV4-1, the J gene TRBJ2-7, with TRBD2 matching over 9 bases. CDR1 and CDR2 from the germline V gene are MGHRA and YSYEKL. Losses at the gene ends were 1 base for V and 2 bases for J; bases not matched to a gene: 6. The CDR3 spans 16 residues. The chain's CDR3 is CASSQVRLAGTYEQYF. The CDR3 DNA follows: TGCGCCAGCAGCCAAGTTAGGCTAGCGGGAACCTACGAGCAGTACTTC.

The chain links TRBV29-1 to TRBJ2-1; 7 positions agree with TRBD2. The germline CDR1 and CDR2 sequences are SQVTM and ANQGSEA. The CDR3 runs 16 residues. V was clipped by 4 bases and J by 4 bases; unmatched bases: 13. CDR3 sequence reads: CSVGGRFGTKYNEQFF. The CDR3 DNA reads as TGCAGCGTTGGCGGGCGATTTGGGACTAAATACAATGAGCAGTTCTTC.

The sample holds a few counts of this clonotype. The chain links TRBV3-1 to TRBJ2-7; D possibly corresponds to TRBD2 (5 bases). The ends were cut back, 0 bases at V and 2 bases at J, with 11 bases in the middle. Germline V gene sequence: CDR1 LGHDT, CDR2 YNNKEL (reference sequence). CDR3 length: 15 amino acids. The CDR3 sequence: CASSQEAADAYEQYF. CDR3 nucleotide sequence: TGTGCCAGCAGCCAAGAAGCGGCGGATGCCTACGAGCAGTACTTC.

This clonotype occurred a few times. V and J are TRBV6-1 and TRBJ1-2; D is unresolved. The CDR3 runs 10 residues. Germline V gene sequence: CDR1 MNHNS, CDR2 SASEGT. The CDR3 loop reads CVCGDYGYTF. The DNA of the CDR3 is TGTGTATGTGGGGACTATGGCTACACCTTC.

The chain employs TRBV5-1 and TRBJ2-3, with 11 nucleotides matching TRBD2. The V and J ends lost 7 bases and 6 bases, in that order; junction bases with no gene match: 10. The CDR3 consists of 15 residues. Germline loops: CDR1 SGHRS, CDR2 YFSETQ. The DNA of the CDR3 is TGCGCCAGCTGCCCCAGACTAGCGGGATCGGATACGCAGTATTTT. Translated: CASCPRLAGSDTQYF. Supplemented by reference TRBV5-1 and TRBJ2-3, the full variable domain reads KAGVTQTPRYLIKTRGQQVTLSCSPISGHRSVSWYQQTPGQGLQFLFEYFSETQRNKGNFPGRFSGRQFSNSRSEMNVSTLELGDSALYLCASCPRLAGSDTQYFGPGTRLTVL.

On this clonotype: A much larger clone differs by one base, so this may be a read error. This chain joins TRBV5-5 and TRBJ1-2; no firm D call. The length of the CDR3 is 13 residues. Germline V gene lookup returns CDR1 SGHKS and CDR2 YYEKEE (reference sequence). Trimming stripped 3 bases from V and 3 bases from J, with 9 bases between. CDR3 in amino acids: CASSSVMDYGYTF. CDR3 nucleotides: TGTGCCAGCAGCTCGGTCATGGACTATGGCTACACCTTC.

CDR3 bases: TGTGCCAGCAGCAAGGCGAGGGGGGGGAGCCAAGAGACCCAGTACTTC. Its protein product is CASSKARGGSQETQYF. V usage is TRBV6-2 or TRBV6-3 and J usage is TRBJ2-5; a possible D gene is TRBD2 (7 bases). Germline lookup yields CDR1 MNHEY and CDR2 SVGEGT. With 6 bases removed from V and 1 base from J, the gap between germline ends came to 18 bases. The length of the CDR3 is 16 residues.

The rearrangement uses TRBV7-2 and TRBJ2-1, with 7 bases matching TRBD2. The CDR3 consists of 13 residues. CDR1 is SGHTA and CDR2 is FQGNSA in the germline V gene. With V trimmed by 5 bases and J by 9 bases, 7 bases remained unmatched. In DNA, the CDR3 is TGTGCCAGCAGCCCCCGGGAGGTCGGTGAGCAGTTCTTC. Residues: CASSPREVGEQFF.